Listed below are T cell receptor beta chains from one sample, sequenced in a study of beta chain features in type 1 diabetes. Produced via immunoSEQ multiplex PCR; TCRdb's table is partial and in-frame only. Here the sample spans about 25,000 clones, approximately 70% being singletons. The sequenced material came from stem cell memory CD4+ T cells from blood. Every receptor here comes from a woman in her thirties or forties with type 1 diabetes. Both conserved end residues are trimmed from each CDR3. Size values are once, few and many counts, or a class for expanded clones, and some rows have none.

clone_size v_call cdr3_aa
once TRBV7-9 ASSLTTGNQPQH
- TRBV4-2 ASSQGTGGRSSIQY
once TRBV13 ASILAGNTGELF
- TRBV7-2 ASSPTGGTQY
- TRBV7-2 ASSSSLRGVGIV
- TRBV11-2 ASSLAPGSYGYT
- TRBV7-8 ASSLEQGADTQY
- TRBV2 ASSENSGDGNQPQH
- TRBV18 ASSPGLGMGEQF
few TRBV28 ASSPRRPGQGATNEQF
- TRBV18 ASSTGTGYQPQH
few TRBV7-2 ASTKGGFNYGYT
- TRBV7-2 ASSPTGAEAF
- TRBV19 ASSLPGQSLYEQY
few TRBV2 ASRLTGGTEAF
- TRBV5-1 ASSFNRVEQY
- TRBV28 ASRLAGGLTDTQY
- TRBV5-4 ASSLTVTEGYT